Here is one TCR beta chain with its context. In the original analysis: By means of reference gene primer amplification, nucleated cell counts were estimated. Clones were sequenced by immunoSEQ multiplex PCR, and TCRdb holds only the in-frame ones, with some missing. That table supplies the V and J calls and clone size; D and trimming were determined from the DNA. The data contain about 150,000 clones, approximately 80% of them singletons. The data originate from a study of blood T cell repertoires in COVID-19. With 1 base removed from V and 8 bases from J, the gap between germline ends came to 12 bases. Germline V lookup: CDR1 SGDLS, CDR2 YYNGEE. The CDR3 sequence is 14 residues long.

The chain is built from TRBV9 and TRBJ1-4; a possible D gene is TRBD1 (5 bases). Sequencing was performed on peripheral blood. This clonotype was sampled from a human donor in a cohort sampled during active COVID-19. The CDR3 sequence is CASSVSGYPEKLFF. In nucleotides, the CDR3 is TGTGCCAGCAGCGTATCAGGGTATCCGGAAAAACTGTTTTTT.